One and the same sample provided the 7 T cell receptor beta chains below, sequenced in a study of cytomegalovirus exposure and HLA in healthy donors. This PCR relied on a set of 60 Vbeta primers and 13 Jbeta primers. Sequencing used immunoSEQ multiplex PCR; TCRdb keeps in-frame clones, though not all of them. Of around 120,000 clones in the sample, under 80% were seen once. Sequenced sample: PBMCs. Receptors were obtained from a man aged 55 to 70 in good health and CMV-seropositive.

The chain carries TRBV6-5 and TRBJ2-1; D gene uncertain. Trimming removed 0 bases from V and 6 bases from J, with 6 bases in between. The CDR3 sequence is 13 residues long. Germline CDR1 is MNHEY and CDR2 is SVGAGI. CDR3 coding DNA: TGTGCCAGCAGTTACTCGCCTAGCAATGAGCAGTTCTTC. The encoded protein is CASSYSPSNEQFF.

The chain recombines TRBV30 with TRBJ1-1; possible D gene TRBD1, 5 bases. The germline V gene encodes CDR1 GTSNPN and CDR2 SVGIG (reference sequence). Trimming cost V 5 bases and J 4 bases, with 14 bases left between them. The CDR3 has 13 residues. In DNA form, the CDR3 reads TGTGCCTGGGTCCGGGGGAGGATCACTGAAGCTTTCTTT. Translated: CAWVRGRITEAFF.

The rearrangement links TRBV19 to TRBJ1-2; D call uncertain. CDR3 size: 14 residues. Looked up from germline, CDR1 is LNHDA and CDR2 is SQIVND (reference sequence). V was pared by 3 bases and J by 5 bases, with 13 bases between. CDR3 protein: CASSIREVLYGYTF. Here the CDR3 DNA reads TGTGCCAGTAGTATTCGGGAAGTCTTGTATGGCTACACCTTC.

The chain joins TRBV7-9 to TRBJ2-7; TRBD2 agrees at 8 bases. The V gene end was trimmed by 4 bases and the J gene end by 1 base; junction bases not matched to a gene: 9. The germline gives CDR1 SEHNR, CDR2 FQNEAQ (reference sequence). This CDR3 is built from 16 residues. CDR3 bases: TGTGCCAGCAGCTCAGGAACTACTAGCGGATCCTACGAGCAGTACTTC. Its translation: CASSSGTTSGSYEQYF.

The chain recombines TRBV7-9 with TRBJ1-6; TRBD1 agrees at 9 bases. With V trimmed by 5 bases and J by 6 bases, 5 bases remained unmatched. Germline V lookup: CDR1 SEHNR, CDR2 FQNEAQ (reference sequence). The CDR3 has 15 residues. CDR3 amino acids: CASSPGQGSNSPLHF. The CDR3, as DNA: TGTGCCAGCAGCCCGGGACAGGGAAGTAATTCACCCCTCCACTTT.

The chain employs TRBV9 and TRBJ2-5; maybe TRBD1 (6 bases). The CDR3 spans 14 residues. The germline V gene encodes CDR1 SGDLS and CDR2 YYNGEE. The V end was cut by 3 bases, the J end by 4 bases, with 13 bases between. As DNA, the CDR3 is TGTGCCAGCAGCGCCGACAGGTACGGAGAGACCCAGTACTTC. Translating gives CASSADRYGETQYF.

This chain joins TRBV11-2 and TRBJ2-1; 7 bases fit TRBD1. CDR1 SGHAT and CDR2 FQNNGV come from the germline V gene. There are 14 residues in the CDR3. The V gene end was trimmed by 3 bases and the J gene end by 10 bases; junction bases not matched to a gene: 9. CDR3 loop: CASSFWTGEGEQFF. CDR3 DNA sequence: TGTGCCAGCAGCTTTTGGACAGGAGAGGGGGAGCAGTTCTTC. The full variable domain, completed using reference TRBV11-2 and TRBJ2-1, is EAGVAQSPRYKIIEKRQSVAFWCNPISGHATLYWYQQILGQGPKLLIQFQNNGVVDDSQLPKDRFSAERLKGVDSTLKIQPAKLEDSAVYLCASSFWTGEGEQFFGPGTRLTVL.